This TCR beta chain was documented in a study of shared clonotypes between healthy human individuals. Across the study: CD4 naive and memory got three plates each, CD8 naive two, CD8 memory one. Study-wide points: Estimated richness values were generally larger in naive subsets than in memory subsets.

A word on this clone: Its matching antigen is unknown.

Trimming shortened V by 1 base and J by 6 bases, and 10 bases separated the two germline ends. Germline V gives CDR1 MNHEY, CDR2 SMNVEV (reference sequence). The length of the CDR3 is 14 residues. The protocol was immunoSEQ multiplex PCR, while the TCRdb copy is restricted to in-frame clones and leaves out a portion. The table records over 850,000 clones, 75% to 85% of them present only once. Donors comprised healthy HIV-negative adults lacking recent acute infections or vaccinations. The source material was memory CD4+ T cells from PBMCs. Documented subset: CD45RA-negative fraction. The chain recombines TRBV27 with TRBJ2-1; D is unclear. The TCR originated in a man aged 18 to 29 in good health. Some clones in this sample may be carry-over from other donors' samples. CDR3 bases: TGTGCCAGCAGTTTATTAAACACGGGCAATGAGCAGTTCTTC. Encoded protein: CASSLLNTGNEQFF.